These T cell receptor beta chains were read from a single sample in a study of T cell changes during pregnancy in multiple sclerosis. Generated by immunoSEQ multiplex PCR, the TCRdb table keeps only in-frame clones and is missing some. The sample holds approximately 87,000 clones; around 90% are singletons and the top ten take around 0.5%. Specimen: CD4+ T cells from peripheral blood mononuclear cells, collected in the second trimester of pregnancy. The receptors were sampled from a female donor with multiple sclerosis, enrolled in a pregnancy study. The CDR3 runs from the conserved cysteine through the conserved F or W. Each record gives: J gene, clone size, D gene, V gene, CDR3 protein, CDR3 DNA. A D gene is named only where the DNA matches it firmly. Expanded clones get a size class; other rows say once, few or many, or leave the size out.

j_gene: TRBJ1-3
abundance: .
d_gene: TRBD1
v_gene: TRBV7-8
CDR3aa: CASSWGQGAGNTIYF
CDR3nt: TGTGCCAGCAGCTGGGGACAGGGGGCTGGAAACACCATATATTTT

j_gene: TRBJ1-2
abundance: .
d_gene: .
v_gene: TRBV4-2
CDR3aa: CASSQDEGSKGYTF
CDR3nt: TGTGCCAGCAGCCAAGACGAGGGCTCCAAAGGCTACACCTTC

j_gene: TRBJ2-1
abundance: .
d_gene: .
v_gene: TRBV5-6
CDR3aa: CASSLEQAYNEQFF
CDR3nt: TGTGCCAGCAGCTTGGAGCAGGCATACAATGAGCAGTTCTTC

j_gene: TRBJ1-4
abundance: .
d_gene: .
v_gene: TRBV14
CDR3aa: CASSQVFGATNEKLFF
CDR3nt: TGTGCCAGCAGCCAAGTTTTTGGAGCGACTAATGAAAAACTGTTTTTT

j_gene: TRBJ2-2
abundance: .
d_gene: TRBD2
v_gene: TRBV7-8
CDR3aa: CASSPGLAGYSNTGELFF
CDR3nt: TGTGCCAGCAGCCCTGGACTAGCGGGGTACTCGAACACCGGGGAGCTGTTTTTT

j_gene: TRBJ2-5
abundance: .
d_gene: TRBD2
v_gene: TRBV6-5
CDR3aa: CASSTSGRMETQYF
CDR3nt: TGTGCCAGCAGTACTAGCGGGAGGATGGAGACCCAGTACTTC

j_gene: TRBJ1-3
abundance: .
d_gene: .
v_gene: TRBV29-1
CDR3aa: CSARIQVSGNTIYF
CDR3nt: TGCAGCGCCCGAATACAGGTCTCTGGAAACACCATATATTTT

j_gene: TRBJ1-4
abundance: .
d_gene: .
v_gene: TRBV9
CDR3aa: CASSPGQGNEKLFF
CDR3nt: TGTGCCAGCAGCCCAGGGCAGGGTAATGAAAAACTGTTTTTT

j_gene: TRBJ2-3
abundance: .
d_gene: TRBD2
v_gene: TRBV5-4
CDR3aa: CASSLKGTQRGGGTQYF
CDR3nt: TGTGCCAGCAGCTTGAAGGGAACCCAGCGGGGGGGAGGTACGCAGTATTTT

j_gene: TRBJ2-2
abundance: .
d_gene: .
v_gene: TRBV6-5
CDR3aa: CASSTQGGVTGELFF
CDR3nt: TGTGCCAGCAGTACGCAGGGGGGCGTCACCGGGGAGCTGTTTTTT

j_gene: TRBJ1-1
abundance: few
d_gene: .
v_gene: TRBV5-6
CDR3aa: CASSLEGPGGNTEAFF
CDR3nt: TGTGCCAGCAGCTTGGAAGGACCGGGGGGGAACACTGAAGCTTTCTTT

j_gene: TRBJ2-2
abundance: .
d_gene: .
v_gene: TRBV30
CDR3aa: CAWSIAGGTGELFF
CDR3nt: TGTGCCTGGAGTATCGCCGGGGGCACCGGGGAGCTGTTTTTT

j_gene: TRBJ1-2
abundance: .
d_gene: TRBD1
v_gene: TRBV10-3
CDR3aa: CAMYPGQGPGYTF
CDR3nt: TGTGCCATGTATCCGGGACAGGGTCCTGGCTACACCTTC

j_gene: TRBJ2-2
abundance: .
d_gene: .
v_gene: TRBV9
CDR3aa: CASSVGRSDRNTGELFF
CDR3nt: TGTGCCAGCAGCGTAGGACGGAGCGACCGGAACACCGGGGAGCTGTTTTTT

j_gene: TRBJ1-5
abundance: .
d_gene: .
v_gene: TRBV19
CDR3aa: CASSITLGSNQPQHF
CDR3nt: TGTGCCAGTAGTATTACTCTAGGTAGCAATCAGCCCCAGCATTTT

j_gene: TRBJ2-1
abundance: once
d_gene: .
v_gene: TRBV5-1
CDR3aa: CASSLAVSAASYNEQFF
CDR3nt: TGCGCCAGCAGCTTGGCCGTATCGGCGGCATCCTACAATGAGCAGTTCTTC

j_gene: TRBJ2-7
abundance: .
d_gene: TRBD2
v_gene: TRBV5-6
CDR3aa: CASSFRGGVDEQYF
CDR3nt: TGTGCCAGCAGCTTCCGGGGGGGCGTCGACGAGCAGTACTTC

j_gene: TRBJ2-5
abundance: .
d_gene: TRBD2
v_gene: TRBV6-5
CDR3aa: CASSYQPGLAPETQYF
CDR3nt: TGTGCCAGCAGTTATCAGCCGGGACTAGCTCCGGAGACCCAGTACTTC

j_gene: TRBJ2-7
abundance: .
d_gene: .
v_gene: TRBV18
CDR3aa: CASSPGQITYEQYF
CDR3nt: TGTGCCAGCTCCCCCGGACAGATTACCTACGAGCAGTACTTC

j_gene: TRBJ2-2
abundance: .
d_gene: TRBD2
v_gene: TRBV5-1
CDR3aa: CASSFSPGLQNTGELFF
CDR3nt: TGCGCCAGCAGCTTCTCTCCGGGACTACAGAACACCGGGGAGCTGTTTTTT

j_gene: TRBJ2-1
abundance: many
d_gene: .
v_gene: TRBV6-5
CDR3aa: CASSPRSYNEQFF
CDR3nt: TGTGCCAGCAGCCCTAGGAGCTACAATGAGCAGTTCTTC

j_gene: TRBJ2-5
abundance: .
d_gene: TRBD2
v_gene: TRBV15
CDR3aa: CATSRERGGLETQYF
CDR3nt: TGTGCCACCAGCAGAGAACGGGGGGGCCTCGAGACCCAGTACTTC

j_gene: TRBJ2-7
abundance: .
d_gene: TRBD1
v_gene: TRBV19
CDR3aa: CASSIDHAGGNYEQYF
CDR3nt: TGTGCCAGTAGTATAGATCATGCAGGGGGCAATTACGAGCAGTACTTC

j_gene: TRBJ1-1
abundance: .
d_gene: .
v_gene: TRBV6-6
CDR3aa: CASRPGNTEAFF
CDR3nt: TGTGCCAGCAGGCCAGGGAACACTGAAGCTTTCTTT

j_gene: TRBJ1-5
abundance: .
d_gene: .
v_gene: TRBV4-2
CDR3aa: CASSHGRFSNQPQHF
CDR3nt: TGTGCCAGCAGCCACGGTCGTTTTAGCAATCAGCCCCAGCATTTT

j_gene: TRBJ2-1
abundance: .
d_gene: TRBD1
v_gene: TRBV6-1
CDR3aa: CASSAQGQGFVF
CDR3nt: TGTGCCAGCAGCGCCCAGGGACAGGGGTTCGTCTTC

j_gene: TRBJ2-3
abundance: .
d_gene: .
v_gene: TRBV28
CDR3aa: CASLQSSTDTQYF
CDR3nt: TGTGCCAGCCTGCAGTCTAGCACAGATACGCAGTATTTT

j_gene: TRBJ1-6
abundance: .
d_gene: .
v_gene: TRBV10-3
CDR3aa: CAISAGSDNSPLHF
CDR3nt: TGTGCCATCAGTGCGGGGAGTGATAATTCACCCCTCCACTTT

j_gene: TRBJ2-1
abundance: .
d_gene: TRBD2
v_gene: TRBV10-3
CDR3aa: CASGTSGNNEQFF
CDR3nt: TGTGCCAGCGGGACTAGCGGCAACAATGAGCAGTTCTTC

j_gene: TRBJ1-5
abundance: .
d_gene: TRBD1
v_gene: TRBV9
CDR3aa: CASSEGTGREPQHF
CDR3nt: TGTGCCAGCAGCGAGGGGACAGGGAGGGAGCCCCAGCATTTT

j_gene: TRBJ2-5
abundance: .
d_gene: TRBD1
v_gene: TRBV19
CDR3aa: CASSPGTGWDQETQYF
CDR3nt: TGTGCCAGTAGTCCCGGGACAGGGTGGGACCAAGAGACCCAGTACTTC

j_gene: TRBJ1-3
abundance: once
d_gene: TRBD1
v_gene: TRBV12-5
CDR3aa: CASGSTGYSGNTIYF
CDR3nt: TGTGCTAGTGGTTCGACAGGGTACTCTGGAAACACCATATATTTT

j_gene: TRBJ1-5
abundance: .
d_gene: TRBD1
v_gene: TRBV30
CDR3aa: CAWSVRQGGNQPQHF
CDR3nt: TGTGCCTGGAGTGTACGACAGGGGGGCAATCAGCCCCAGCATTTT

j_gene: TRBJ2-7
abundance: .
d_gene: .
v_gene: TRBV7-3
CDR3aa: CASSSIPNDEQYF
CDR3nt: TGTGCCAGCAGCTCTATACCCAACGACGAGCAGTACTTC

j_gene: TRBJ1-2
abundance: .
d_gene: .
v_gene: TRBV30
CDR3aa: CAWSEGGGRNGYTF
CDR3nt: TGTGCCTGGAGCGAAGGGGGGGGTAGGAATGGCTACACCTTC

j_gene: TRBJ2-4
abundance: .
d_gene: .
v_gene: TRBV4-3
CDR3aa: CASSQDGRGGNIQYF
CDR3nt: TGCGCCAGCAGCCAAGATGGTAGGGGGGGGAACATTCAGTACTTC

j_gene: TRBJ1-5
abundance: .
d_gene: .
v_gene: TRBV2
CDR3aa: CASRTDSTFWPQHF
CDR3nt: TGTGCCAGCAGAACGGACAGTACCTTTTGGCCCCAGCATTTT

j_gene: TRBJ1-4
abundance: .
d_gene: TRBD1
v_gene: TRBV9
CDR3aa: CASSSWGQGDEKLFF
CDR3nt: TGTGCCAGCAGCTCCTGGGGACAGGGGGATGAAAAACTGTTTTTT

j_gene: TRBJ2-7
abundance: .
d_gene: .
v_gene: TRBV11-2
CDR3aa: CASSLYRAPGVYEQYF
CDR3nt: TGTGCCAGCAGCTTATATCGGGCCCCGGGAGTCTACGAGCAGTACTTC

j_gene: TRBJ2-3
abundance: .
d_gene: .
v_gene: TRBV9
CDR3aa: CASSVGSSVSTDTQYF
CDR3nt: TGTGCCAGCAGCGTAGGCTCTAGCGTTAGCACAGATACGCAGTATTTT

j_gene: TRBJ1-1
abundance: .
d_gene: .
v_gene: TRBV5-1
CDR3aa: CASSSPGRTGAEAFF
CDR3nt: TGCGCCAGCAGCTCACCCGGACGGACTGGAGCTGAAGCTTTCTTT

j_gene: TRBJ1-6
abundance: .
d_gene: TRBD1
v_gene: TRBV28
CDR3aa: CASSSQGAATYNSPLHF
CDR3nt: TGTGCCAGCAGCTCTCAGGGGGCGGCCACCTATAATTCACCCCTCCACTTT

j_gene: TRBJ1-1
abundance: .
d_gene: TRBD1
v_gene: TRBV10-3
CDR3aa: CAISGTTGGRTEAFF
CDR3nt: TGTGCCATCAGTGGGACTACAGGGGGAAGGACTGAAGCTTTCTTT

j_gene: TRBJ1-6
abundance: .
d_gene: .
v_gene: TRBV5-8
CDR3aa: CASSLPGQPYNSPLHF
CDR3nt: TGTGCCAGCAGCTTGCCAGGGCAGCCCTATAATTCACCCCTCCACTTT

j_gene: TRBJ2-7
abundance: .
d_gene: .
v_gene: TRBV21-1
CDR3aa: CASSKLCGQGGYEQYF
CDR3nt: TGTGCCAGCAGCAAATTGTGTGGACAGGGCGGCTACGAGCAGTACTTC

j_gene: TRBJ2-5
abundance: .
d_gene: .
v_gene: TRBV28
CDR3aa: CASSQQYQETQYF
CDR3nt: TGTGCCAGTTCCCAACAGTACCAAGAGACCCAGTACTTC

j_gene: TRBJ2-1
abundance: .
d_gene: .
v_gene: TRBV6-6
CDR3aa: CASTESRWNEQFF
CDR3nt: TGTGCCAGCACCGAATCCCGGTGGAATGAGCAGTTCTTC

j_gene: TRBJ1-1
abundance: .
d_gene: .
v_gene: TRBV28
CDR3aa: CASQTGDLNTEAFF
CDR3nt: TGTGCCAGTCAAACGGGGGACCTGAACACTGAAGCTTTCTTT